These 8 T cell receptor beta chains were sequenced from one sample in a study of human T cells and chemical hapten exposure. Documented time point: pre-sensitization, week 0. The treatment: therapeutic diphenylcyclopropenone sensitization with weekly scalp DPC. Each CDR3 protein gets one entry after TCRdb re-called the RACE reads with MiXCR. The table lists 45,000 to 65,000 distinct CDR3 sequences, roughly 9.8% of them singletons. The sequences come from whole blood, collected in connection with sensitization to the hapten diphenylcyclopropenone (DPC). These receptors were collected from a middle-aged man with alopecia areata. Some clones in this sample may be carry-over from other donors' samples.

In its sample, this clonotype was seen many times. The chain carries TRBV7-2 and TRBJ2-7, with 7 bases that match TRBD1. Germline CDR1 and CDR2: SGHTA and FQGNSA. There are 14 residues in the CDR3. The V and J ends lost 5 bases and 4 bases, in that order; junction bases with no gene match: 8. The CDR3 loop reads CASSPPGQSYEQYF. CDR3 sequence (DNA): TGTGCCAGCAGCCCCCCGGGACAGAGTTACGAGCAGTACTTC.

This clonotype was observed a few times. V and J are TRBV11-2 and TRBJ2-1; no reliable D call. The germline gives CDR1 SGHAT, CDR2 FQNNGV. The CDR3 spans 16 residues. V shed 4 bases and J shed 6 bases, with 19 bases lying between them. Here the CDR3 DNA reads TGTGCCAGCAGCTCGTATAAGGGATTAATGCCCAATGAGCAGTTCTTC. Its protein product is CASSSYKGLMPNEQFF. The complete variable domain, with remaining parts taken from reference TRBV11-2 and TRBJ2-1, reads EAGVAQSPRYKIIEKRQSVAFWCNPISGHATLYWYQQILGQGPKLLIQFQNNGVVDDSQLPKDRFSAERLKGVDSTLKIQPAKLEDSAVYLCASSSYKGLMPNEQFFGPGTRLTVL.

The chain uses TRBV4-1 and TRBJ1-2; TRBD1 is a possible D gene (5 bases). The CDR3 runs 17 residues. V lost 4 bases to trimming and J lost 5 bases, with 23 bases between them. Germline V gene lookup returns CDR1 MGHRA and CDR2 YSYEKL. The CDR3 loop reads CASSLKQSDTNLYGYTF. In nucleotides, the CDR3 is TGCGCCAGCAGCCTTAAGCAATCGGACACGAACCTATATGGCTACACCTTC.

V usage is TRBV9 and J usage is TRBJ2-7; no clear D. This CDR3 has 13 residues. The germline gives CDR1 SGDLS, CDR2 YYNGEE. Trimming shortened V by 0 bases and J by 6 bases, and 10 bases separated the two germline ends. CDR3 residues: CASSVASGSEQYF. CDR3 bases: TGTGCCAGCAGCGTAGCTTCAGGATCCGAGCAGTACTTC. Filled out from reference TRBV9 and TRBJ2-7, the complete variable domain reads DSGVTQTPKHLITATGQRVTLRCSPRSGDLSVYWYQQSLDQGLQFLIQYYNGEERAKGNILERFSAQQFPDLHSELNLSSLELGDSALYFCASSVASGSEQYFGPGTRLTVT.

The sample holds a few counts of this clonotype. The CDR3 region is CASAPGGRNQPQHF. CDR3 nucleotide sequence: TGTGCCAGCGCCCCCGGGGGGAGAAATCAGCCCCAGCATTTT. J is TRBJ1-5 and V is TRBV28; the D gene is possibly TRBD1 (5 bases). The germline V and J ends were trimmed by 8 bases and 4 bases, with 15 bases remaining between them. Germline V lookup: CDR1 MDHEN, CDR2 SYDVKM. This CDR3 is 14 amino acids long. The entire variable domain, with the rest obtained from reference TRBV28 and TRBJ1-5, is as follows: DVKVTQSSRYLVKRTGEKVFLECVQDMDHENMFWYRQDPGLGLRLIYFSYDVKMKEKGDIPEGYSVSREKKERFSLILESASTNQTSMYLCASAPGGRNQPQHFGDGTRLSIL.

In this sample, this clonotype turned up a few times. The chain has TRBV11-2 and TRBJ2-5, with TRBD2 matching 7 bases. The V segment lost 7 bases and the J segment 1 base; nucleotides outside the gene matches: 6. The germline gives CDR1 SGHAT, CDR2 FQNNGV. This CDR3 contains 14 residues. CDR3 residues: CASTQSSGQETQYF. As DNA, the CDR3 is TGTGCCAGCACTCAATCTAGCGGCCAAGAGACCCAGTACTTC.

This clonotype was observed many times. The CDR3 region has the DNA TGTGCCAGCTCACCTTCACAGAGGGAGACCCAGTACTTC. As protein: CASSPSQRETQYF. V gene TRBV18 combines with J gene TRBJ2-5; no definite D call. The CDR3 totals 13 residues. Germline assignment: CDR1 KGHSH and CDR2 LQKENI. Trimming took off 3 bases at V and 5 bases at J, with 10 bases between the two ends. Full variable domain (missing parts from reference TRBV18 and TRBJ2-5): NAGVMQNPRHLVRRRGQEARLRCSPMKGHSHVYWYRQLPEEGLKFMVYLQKENIIDESGMPKERFSAEFPKEGPSILRIQQVVRGDSAAYFCASSPSQRETQYFGPGTRLLVL.

There are a few counts of this clonotype. The rearrangement joins TRBV7-9 to TRBJ2-1; D gene unclear. This CDR3 has 11 amino acids. Between the trimmed V and J ends, which lost 5 bases and 8 bases, there was a span of 7 bases. CDR1 is SEHNR, CDR2 FQNEAQ, per germline (reference sequence). CDR3 amino acids: CASSRNDEQFF. CDR3 nucleotide sequence: TGTGCCAGCAGCCGCAACGATGAGCAGTTCTTC.